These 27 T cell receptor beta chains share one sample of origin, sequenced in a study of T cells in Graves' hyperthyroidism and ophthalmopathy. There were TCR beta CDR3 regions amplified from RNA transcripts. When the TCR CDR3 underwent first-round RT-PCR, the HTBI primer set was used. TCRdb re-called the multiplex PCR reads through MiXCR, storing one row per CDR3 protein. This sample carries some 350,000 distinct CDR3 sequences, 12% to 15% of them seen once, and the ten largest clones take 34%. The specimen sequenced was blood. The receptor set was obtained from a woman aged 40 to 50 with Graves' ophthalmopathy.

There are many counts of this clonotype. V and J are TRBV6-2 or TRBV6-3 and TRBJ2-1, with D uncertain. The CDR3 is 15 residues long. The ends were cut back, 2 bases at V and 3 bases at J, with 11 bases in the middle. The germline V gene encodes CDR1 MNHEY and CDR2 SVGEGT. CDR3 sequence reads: CASSYGLVGYNEQFF. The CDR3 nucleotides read TGTGCCAGCAGTTACGGCCTCGTCGGCTACAATGAGCAGTTCTTC.

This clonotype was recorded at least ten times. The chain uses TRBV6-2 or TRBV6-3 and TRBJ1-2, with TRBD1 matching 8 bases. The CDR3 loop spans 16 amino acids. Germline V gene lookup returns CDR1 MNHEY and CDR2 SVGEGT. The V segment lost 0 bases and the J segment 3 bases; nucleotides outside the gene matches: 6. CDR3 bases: TGTGCCAGCAGTTACTCACCCAGGGGGCCGGACTATGGCTACACCTTC. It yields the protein CASSYSPRGPDYGYTF.

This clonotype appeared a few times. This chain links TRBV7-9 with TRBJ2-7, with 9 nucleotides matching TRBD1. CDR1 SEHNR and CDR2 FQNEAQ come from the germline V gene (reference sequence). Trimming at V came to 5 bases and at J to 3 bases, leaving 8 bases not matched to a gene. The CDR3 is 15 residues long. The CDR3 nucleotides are TGTGCCAGCAGCCATGGGGGACAGGGCAGCTACGAGCAGTACTTC. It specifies CASSHGGQGSYEQYF. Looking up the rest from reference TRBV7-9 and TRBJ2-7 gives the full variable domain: DTGVSQNPRHKITKRGQNVTFRCDPISEHNRLYWYRQTLGQGPEFLTYFQNEAQLEKSRLLSDRFSAERPKGSFSTLEIQRTEQGDSAMYLCASSHGGQGSYEQYFGPGTRLTVT.

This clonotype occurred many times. Written as DNA, the CDR3 is TGTGCCAGCAGTTCGACTAGGAGCGGGAGCTCCTACAATGAGCAGTTCTTC. Encoded protein: CASSSTRSGSSYNEQFF. The rearrangement joins TRBV28 to TRBJ2-1; 8 bases align to TRBD2. The CDR3 has 17 amino acids. Germline-derived CDR1 and CDR2 are MDHEN and SYDVKM. V gave up 4 bases and J gave up 0 bases; unmatched junction bases: 8.

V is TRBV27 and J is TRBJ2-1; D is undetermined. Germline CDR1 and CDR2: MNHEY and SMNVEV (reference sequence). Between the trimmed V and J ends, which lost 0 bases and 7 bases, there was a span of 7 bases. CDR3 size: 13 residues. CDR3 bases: TGTGCCAGCAGTTTATCGATGCGTAATGAGCAGTTCTTC. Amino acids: CASSLSMRNEQFF.

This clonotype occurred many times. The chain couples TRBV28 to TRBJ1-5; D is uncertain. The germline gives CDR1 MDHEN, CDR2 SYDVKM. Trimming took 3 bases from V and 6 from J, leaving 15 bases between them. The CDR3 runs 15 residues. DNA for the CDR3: TGTGCCAGCAGTTTTAGCGAGCGACTGGGTCAGCCCCAGCATTTT. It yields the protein CASSFSERLGQPQHF.

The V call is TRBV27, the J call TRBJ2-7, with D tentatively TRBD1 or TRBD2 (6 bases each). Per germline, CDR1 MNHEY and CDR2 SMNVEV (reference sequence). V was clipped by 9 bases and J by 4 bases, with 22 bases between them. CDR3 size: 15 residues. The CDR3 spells CARGGSARDIYEQYF. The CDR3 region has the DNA TGTGCCAGAGGGGGGTCGGCGCGGGACATTTACGAGCAGTACTTC.

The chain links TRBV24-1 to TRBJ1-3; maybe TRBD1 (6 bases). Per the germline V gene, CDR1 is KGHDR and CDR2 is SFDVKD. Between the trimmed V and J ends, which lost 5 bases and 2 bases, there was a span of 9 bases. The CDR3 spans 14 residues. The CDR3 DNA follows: TGTGCCACCAGTGGGACAGAAGCTGGAAACACCATATATTTT. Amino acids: CATSGTEAGNTIYF.

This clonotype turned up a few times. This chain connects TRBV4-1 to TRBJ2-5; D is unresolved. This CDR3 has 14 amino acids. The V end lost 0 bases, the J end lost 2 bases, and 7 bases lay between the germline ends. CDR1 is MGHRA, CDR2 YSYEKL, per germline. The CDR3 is CASSQDHVQETQYF. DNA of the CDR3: TGCGCCAGCAGCCAAGATCACGTACAAGAGACCCAGTACTTC.

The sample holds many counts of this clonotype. The CDR3 nucleotides read TGTGCCAGCAAAAGCCCCTGGTCCACCGGGGAGCTGTTTTTT. Translation: CASKSPWSTGELFF. This sequence joins TRBV6-1 and TRBJ2-2; D call uncertain. Trimming took off 7 bases at V and 4 bases at J, with 13 bases between the two ends. CDR1 and CDR2 from the germline V gene are MNHNS and SASEGT. This CDR3 has 14 residues.

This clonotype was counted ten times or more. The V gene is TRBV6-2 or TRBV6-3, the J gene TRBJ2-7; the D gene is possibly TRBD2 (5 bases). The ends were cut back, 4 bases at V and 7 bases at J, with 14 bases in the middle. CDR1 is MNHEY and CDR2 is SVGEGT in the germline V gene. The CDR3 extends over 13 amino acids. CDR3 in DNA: TGTGCCAGCAGTTGGGCGGACTGGAGAGAGCAGTACTTC. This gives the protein CASSWADWREQYF.

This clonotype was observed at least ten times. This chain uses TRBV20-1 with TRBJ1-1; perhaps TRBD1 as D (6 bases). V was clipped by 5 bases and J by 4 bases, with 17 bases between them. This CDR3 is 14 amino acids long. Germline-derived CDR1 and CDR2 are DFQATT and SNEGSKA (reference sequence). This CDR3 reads CSARGRGRGTEAFF. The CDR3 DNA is TGCAGTGCTCGAGGGCGGGGGCGCGGCACTGAAGCTTTCTTT.

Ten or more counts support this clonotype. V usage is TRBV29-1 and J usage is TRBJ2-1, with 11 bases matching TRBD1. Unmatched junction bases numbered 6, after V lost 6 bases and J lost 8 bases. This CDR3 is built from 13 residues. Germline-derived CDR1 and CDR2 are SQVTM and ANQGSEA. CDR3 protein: CSVPGQGVDEQFF. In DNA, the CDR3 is TGCAGCGTGCCGGGACAGGGGGTAGATGAGCAGTTCTTC.

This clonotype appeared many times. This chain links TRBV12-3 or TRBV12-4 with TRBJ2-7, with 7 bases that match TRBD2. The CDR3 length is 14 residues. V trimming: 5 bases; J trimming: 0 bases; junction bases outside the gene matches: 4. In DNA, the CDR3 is TGTGCCAGCAGTCCTACGGGGGGCTCCTACGAGCAGTACTTC. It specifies CASSPTGGSYEQYF.

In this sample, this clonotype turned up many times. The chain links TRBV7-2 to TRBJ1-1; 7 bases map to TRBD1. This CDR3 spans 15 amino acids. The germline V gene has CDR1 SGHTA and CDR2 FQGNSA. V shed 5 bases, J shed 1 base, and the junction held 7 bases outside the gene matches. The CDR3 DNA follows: TGTGCCAGCAGCCTCACAGGGGCATGGAACACTGAAGCTTTCTTT. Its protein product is CASSLTGAWNTEAFF. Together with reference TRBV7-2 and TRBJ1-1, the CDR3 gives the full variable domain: GAGVSQSPSNKVTEKGKDVELRCDPISGHTALYWYRQSLGQGLEFLIYFQGNSAPDKSGLPSDRFSAERTGGSVSTLTIQRTQQEDSAVYLCASSLTGAWNTEAFFGQGTRLTVV.

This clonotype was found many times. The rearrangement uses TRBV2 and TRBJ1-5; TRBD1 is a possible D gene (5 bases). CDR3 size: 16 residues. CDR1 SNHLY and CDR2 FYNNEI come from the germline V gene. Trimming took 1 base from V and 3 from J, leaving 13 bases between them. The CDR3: CASSEGSRGHNQPQHF. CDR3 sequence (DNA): TGTGCCAGCAGTGAAGGGTCGAGGGGCCACAATCAGCCCCAGCATTTT.

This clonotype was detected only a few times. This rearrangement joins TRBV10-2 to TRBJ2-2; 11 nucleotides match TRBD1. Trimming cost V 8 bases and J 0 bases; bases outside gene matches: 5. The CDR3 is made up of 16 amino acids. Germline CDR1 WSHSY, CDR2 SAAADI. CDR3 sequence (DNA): TGCGCCAGCTCCGTGGGACAGGGGGCGAACACCGGGGAGCTGTTTTTT. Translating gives CASSVGQGANTGELFF.

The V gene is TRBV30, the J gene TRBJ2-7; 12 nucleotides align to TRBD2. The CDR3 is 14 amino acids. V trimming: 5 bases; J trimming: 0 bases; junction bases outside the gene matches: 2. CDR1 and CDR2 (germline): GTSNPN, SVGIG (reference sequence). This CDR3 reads CAWGLAGPSYEQYF. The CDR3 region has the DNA TGTGCCTGGGGACTAGCGGGACCCTCCTACGAGCAGTACTTC.

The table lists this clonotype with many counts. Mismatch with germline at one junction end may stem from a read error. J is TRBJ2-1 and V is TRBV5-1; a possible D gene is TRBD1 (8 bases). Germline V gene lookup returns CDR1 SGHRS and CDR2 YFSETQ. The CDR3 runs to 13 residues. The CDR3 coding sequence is TGCGCCAGCAGGTTGGACAGGGAGGGTGAGCAGTTCTTC. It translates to CASRLDREGEQFF.

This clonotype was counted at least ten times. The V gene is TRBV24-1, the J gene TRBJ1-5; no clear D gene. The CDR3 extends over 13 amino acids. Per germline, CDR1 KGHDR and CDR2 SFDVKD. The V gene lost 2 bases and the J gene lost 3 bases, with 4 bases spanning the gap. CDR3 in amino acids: CATSDYDNQPQHF. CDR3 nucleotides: TGTGCCACCAGTGATTATGACAATCAGCCCCAGCATTTT.

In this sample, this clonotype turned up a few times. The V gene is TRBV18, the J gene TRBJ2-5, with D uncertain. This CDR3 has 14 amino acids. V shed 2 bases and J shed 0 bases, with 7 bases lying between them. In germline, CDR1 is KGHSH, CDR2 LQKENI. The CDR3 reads CASSPVVNQETQYF. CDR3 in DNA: TGTGCCAGCTCACCAGTCGTCAACCAAGAGACCCAGTACTTC. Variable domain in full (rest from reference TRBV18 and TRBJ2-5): NAGVMQNPRHLVRRRGQEARLRCSPMKGHSHVYWYRQLPEEGLKFMVYLQKENIIDESGMPKERFSAEFPKEGPSILRIQQVVRGDSAAYFCASSPVVNQETQYFGPGTRLLVL.

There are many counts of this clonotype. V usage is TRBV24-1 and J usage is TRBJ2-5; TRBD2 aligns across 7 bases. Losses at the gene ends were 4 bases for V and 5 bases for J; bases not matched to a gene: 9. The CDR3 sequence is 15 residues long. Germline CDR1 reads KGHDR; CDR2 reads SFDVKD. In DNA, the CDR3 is TGTGCCACCAGTGAGCTAGAAGCGGGGCAGGAGACCCAGTACTTC. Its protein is CATSELEAGQETQYF.

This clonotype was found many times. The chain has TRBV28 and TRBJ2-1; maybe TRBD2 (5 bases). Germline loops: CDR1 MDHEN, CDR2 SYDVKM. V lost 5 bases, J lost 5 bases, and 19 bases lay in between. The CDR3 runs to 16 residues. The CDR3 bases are TGTGCCAGCAGTCTATTGGGAGTTGATGGGGACAATGAGCAGTTCTTC. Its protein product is CASSLLGVDGDNEQFF.

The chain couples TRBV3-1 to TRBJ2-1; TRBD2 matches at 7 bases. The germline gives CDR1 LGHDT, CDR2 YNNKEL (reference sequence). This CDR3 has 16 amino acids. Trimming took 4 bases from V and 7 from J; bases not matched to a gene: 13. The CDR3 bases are TGTGCCAGCAGCCGCCCAAGACCGGGACTAAGGAATGAGCAGTTCTTC. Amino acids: CASSRPRPGLRNEQFF.

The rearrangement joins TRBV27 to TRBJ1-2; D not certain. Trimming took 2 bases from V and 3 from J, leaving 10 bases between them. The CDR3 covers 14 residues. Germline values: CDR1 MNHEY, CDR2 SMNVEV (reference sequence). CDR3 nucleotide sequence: TGTGCCAGCAGTTTAAAGGGCCAGTACTATGGCTACACCTTC. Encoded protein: CASSLKGQYYGYTF.

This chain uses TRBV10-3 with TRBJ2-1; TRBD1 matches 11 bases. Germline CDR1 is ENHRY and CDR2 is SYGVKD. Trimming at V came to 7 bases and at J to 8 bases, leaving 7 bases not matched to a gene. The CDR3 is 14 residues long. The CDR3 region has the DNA TGTGCCATCAATAAGGACAGGGGGCTAGATGAGCAGTTCTTC. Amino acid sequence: CAINKDRGLDEQFF.

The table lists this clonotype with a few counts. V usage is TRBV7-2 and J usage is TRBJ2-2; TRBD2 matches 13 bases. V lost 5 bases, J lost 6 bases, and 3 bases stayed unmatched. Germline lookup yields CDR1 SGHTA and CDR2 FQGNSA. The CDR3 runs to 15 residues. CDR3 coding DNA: TGTGCCAGCAGCATAACTAGCGGGGGGGCCGGGGAGCTGTTTTTT. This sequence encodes CASSITSGGAGELFF.